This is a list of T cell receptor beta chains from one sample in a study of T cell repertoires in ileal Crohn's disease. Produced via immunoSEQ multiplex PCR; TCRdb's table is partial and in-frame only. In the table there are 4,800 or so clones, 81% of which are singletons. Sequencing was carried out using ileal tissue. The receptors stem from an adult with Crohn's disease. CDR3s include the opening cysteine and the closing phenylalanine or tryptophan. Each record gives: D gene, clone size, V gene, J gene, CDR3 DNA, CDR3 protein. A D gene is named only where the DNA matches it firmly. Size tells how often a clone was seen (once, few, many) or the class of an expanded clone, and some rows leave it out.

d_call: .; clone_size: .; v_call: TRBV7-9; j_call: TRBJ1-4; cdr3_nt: TGTGCCAGCAGCTCAATCCCAGGGGCTAATGAAAAACTGTTTTTT; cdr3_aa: CASSSIPGANEKLFF
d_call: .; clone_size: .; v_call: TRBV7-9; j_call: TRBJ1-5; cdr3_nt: TGTGCCAGCAGCCCATGGAGGGATGGCCAGCCCCAGCATTTT; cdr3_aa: CASSPWRDGQPQHF
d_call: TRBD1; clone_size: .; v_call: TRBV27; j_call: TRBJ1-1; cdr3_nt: TGTGCCAGCAGACGACAGGGTATTGAAGCTTTCTTT; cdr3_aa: CASRRQGIEAFF
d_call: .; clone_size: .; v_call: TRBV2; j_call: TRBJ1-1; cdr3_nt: TGTGCCAGCATCAGGAACACTGAAGCTTTCTTT; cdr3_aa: CASIRNTEAFF
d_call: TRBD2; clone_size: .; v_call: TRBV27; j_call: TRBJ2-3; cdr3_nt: TGTGCCAGCACCCGACTAGCGGGGGATACGCAGTATTTT; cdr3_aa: CASTRLAGDTQYF
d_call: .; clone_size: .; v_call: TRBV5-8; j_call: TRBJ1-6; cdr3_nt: TGTGCCAGCAGCCGAGGGTGGGCGACGGCATGGGATTCACCCCTCCACTTT; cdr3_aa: CASSRGWATAWDSPLHF
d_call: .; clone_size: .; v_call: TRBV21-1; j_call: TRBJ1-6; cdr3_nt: TGTGCCAGCAGCAAAGGGACAGGGGGTTCACCCCTCCACTTT; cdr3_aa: CASSKGTGGSPLHF
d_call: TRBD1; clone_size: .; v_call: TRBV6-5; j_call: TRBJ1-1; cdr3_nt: TGTGCCAGCCGGGACAGGGGGAACACTGAAGCTTTCTTT; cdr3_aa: CASRDRGNTEAFF
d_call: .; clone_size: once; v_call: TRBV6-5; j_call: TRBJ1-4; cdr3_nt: TGTGCCAGCCGGGGGAGCGGGCTAGGGGAAAAACTGTTTTTT; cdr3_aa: CASRGSGLGEKLFF
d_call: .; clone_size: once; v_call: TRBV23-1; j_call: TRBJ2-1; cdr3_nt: TGCGCCAGCAGTCAACCCCTTGGAGGGGCAATACTTACGAACAATGAGCAGTTCTTC; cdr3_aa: CASSQPLGGAILTNNEQFF
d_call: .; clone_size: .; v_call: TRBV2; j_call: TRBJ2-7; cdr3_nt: TGTGCCAGCAGCCCGTCCTACGAGCAGTACTTC; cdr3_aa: CASSPSYEQYF
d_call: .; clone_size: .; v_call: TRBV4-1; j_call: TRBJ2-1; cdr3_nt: TGCGCCAGCAGCCAACCTGGACCGTCTGAGGGTGAGCAGTTCTTC; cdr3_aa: CASSQPGPSEGEQFF
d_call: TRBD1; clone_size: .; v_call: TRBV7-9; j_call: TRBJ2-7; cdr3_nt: TGTGCCAGCAGCTTAGTACGGACAGGGGGACCCTACGAGCAGTACTTC; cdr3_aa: CASSLVRTGGPYEQYF
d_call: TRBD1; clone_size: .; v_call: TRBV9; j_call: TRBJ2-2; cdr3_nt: TGTGCCAGCAGCCCTTGGACAGGGGGTAGCGGGGAGCTGTTTTTT; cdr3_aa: CASSPWTGGSGELFF
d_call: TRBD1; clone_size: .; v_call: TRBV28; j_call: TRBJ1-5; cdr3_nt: TGTGCCAGCAGTGTCTACCGGACAGGGGATTATGGCAATCAGCCCCAGCATTTT; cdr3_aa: CASSVYRTGDYGNQPQHF
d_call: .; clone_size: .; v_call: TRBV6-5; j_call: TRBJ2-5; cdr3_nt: TGTGCCAGCAGTCGGGACTTCCAAGAGACCCAGTACTTC; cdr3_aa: CASSRDFQETQYF
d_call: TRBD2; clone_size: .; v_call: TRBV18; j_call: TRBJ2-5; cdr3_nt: TGTGCCAGCTCACCCCCCCAGACTAGCGCCCTCGGAGGAACCCAGTACTTC; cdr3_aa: CASSPPQTSALGGTQYF
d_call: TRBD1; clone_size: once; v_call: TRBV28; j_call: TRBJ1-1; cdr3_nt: TGTGCCAGCATGTTACAGGGACAGACTGAAGCTTTCTTT; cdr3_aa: CASMLQGQTEAFF
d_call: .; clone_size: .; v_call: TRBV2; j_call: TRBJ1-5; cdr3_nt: TGTGCCAGCCGCGGTGATTATAGCAATCAGCCCCAGCATTTT; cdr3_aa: CASRGDYSNQPQHF
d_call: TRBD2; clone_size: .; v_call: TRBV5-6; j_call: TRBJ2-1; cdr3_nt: TGTGCCAGCAGCTTGGCAGCGGGATCCACCTACAATGAGCAGTTCTTC; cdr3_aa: CASSLAAGSTYNEQFF
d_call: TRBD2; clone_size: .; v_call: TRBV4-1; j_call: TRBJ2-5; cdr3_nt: TGCGCCAGCAGCCCTAGCGGGGGGCTCGACCAAGAGACCCAGTACTTC; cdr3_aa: CASSPSGGLDQETQYF
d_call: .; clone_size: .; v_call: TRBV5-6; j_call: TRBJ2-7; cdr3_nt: TGTGCCAGCAGCTTCAGCTCCTACGAGCAGTACTTC; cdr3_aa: CASSFSSYEQYF
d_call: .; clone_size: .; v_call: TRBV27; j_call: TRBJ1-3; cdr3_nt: TGTGCCAGCAGTTACAGCGGCTCTGGAAACACCATATATTTT; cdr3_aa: CASSYSGSGNTIYF
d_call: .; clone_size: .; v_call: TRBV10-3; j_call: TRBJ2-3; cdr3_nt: TGTGCCATCAGTGAGGCGCAGGGTGGAGATACGCAGTATTTT; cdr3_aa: CAISEAQGGDTQYF
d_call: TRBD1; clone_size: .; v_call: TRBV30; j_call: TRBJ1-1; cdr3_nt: TGTGCCGGGGACAGGGGCAGGGGGGGTGCTTTCTTT; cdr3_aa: CAGDRGRGGAFF
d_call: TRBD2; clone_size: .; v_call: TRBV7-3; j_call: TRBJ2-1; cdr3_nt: TGTGCCAGCAGCTTAAACGGGGGGGGCCTCAATGAGCAGTTCTTC; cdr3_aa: CASSLNGGGLNEQFF
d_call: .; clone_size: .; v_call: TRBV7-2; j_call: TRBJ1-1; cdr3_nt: TGTGCCAGCAGCCGGGTTGGACAGACAGAAGCTTTCTTT; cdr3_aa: CASSRVGQTEAFF
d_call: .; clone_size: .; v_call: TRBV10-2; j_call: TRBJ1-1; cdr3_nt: TGCGCCAGCAGTGAGTCGCCGAACGGGGAAGCTTTCTTT; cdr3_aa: CASSESPNGEAFF